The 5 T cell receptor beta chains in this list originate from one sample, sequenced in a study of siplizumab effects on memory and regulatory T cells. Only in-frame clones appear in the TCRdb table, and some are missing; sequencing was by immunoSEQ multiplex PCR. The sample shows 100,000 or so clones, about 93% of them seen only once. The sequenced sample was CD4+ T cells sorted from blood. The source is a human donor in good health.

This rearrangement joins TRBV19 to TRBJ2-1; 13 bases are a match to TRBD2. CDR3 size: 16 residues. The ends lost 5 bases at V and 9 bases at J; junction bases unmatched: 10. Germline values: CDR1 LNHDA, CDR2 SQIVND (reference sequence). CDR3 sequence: CASSLSTSGRGLEQFF. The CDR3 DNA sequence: TGTGCCAGTAGTTTAAGTACTAGCGGGAGGGGGCTTGAGCAGTTCTTC. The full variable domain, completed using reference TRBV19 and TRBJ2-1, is DGGITQSPKYLFRKEGQNVTLSCEQNLNHDAMYWYRQDPGQGLRLIYYSQIVNDFQKGDIAEGYSVSREKKESFPLTVTSAQKNPTAFYLCASSLSTSGRGLEQFFGPGTRLTVL.

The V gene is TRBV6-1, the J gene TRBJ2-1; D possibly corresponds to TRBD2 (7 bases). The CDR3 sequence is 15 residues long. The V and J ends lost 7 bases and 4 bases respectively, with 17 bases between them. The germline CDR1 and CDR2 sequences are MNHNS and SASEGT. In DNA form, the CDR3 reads TGTGCCAGCATAAGGACAGTCGGGAGGTACAATGAGCAGTTCTTC. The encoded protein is CASIRTVGRYNEQFF.

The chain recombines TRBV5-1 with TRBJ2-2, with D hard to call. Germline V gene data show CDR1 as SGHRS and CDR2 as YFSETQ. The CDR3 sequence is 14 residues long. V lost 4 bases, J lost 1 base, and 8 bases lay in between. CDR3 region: CASSESQNTGELFF. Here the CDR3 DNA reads TGCGCCAGCAGCGAGTCGCAGAACACCGGGGAGCTGTTTTTT.

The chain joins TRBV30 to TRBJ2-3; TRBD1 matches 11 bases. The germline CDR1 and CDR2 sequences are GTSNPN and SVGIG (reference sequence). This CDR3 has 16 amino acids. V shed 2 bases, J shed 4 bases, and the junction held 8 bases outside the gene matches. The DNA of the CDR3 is TGTGCCTGGAGTCTATGGACAGGGGGCGCCGCAGATACGCAGTATTTT. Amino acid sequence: CAWSLWTGGAADTQYF.

CDR3 residues: CASSTGLPKETQYF. The CDR3 DNA sequence: TGCGCCAGCAGCACCGGACTGCCCAAGGAGACCCAGTACTTC. V and J are TRBV5-1 and TRBJ2-5, with D perhaps TRBD2 (5 bases). Trimming took 4 bases from V and 5 from J, leaving 15 bases between them. From germline, CDR1 is SGHRS and CDR2 YFSETQ. The CDR3 contains 14 residues.